This T cell receptor beta chain derives from a study of shared clonotypes between healthy human individuals. Looking at the study overall: Three CD4 naive, three CD4 memory, two CD8 naive and one CD8 memory plate were used per donor. Study-wide findings and caveats: When compared with the clonotypes that were shared by all four sorted-subset donors, the non-shared clonotypes turned out to have lower generation probabilities. As a rule, naive subsets had a larger estimated richness than memory subsets.

Details on this clone: What it binds is not known.

This CDR3 has 13 residues. V was shortened by 1 base and J by 4 bases, with 7 bases between the two germline ends. CDR1 and CDR2 from the germline V gene are KGHSH and LQKENI. Per sorted-subset replicate PCR, input was approximately 0.2 ug DNA, representing roughly 29,000 T cell genomes. Profiled with immunoSEQ multiplex PCR; TCRdb holds only in-frame clones, not every one. Here the sample spans approximately 980,000 clones, around 80% being singletons. The receptor was isolated from a man aged 18 to 29 in good health. The gene calls are TRBV18 and TRBJ1-2; possible D gene TRBD1, 6 bases. The sequencing input was memory CD4+ T cells sorted from blood. Subset described: CD45RA-negative fraction. This chain's CDR3 is CASSPQDSYGYTF. The CDR3 DNA sequence: TGTGCCAGCTCACCACAGGACAGCTATGGCTACACCTTC.